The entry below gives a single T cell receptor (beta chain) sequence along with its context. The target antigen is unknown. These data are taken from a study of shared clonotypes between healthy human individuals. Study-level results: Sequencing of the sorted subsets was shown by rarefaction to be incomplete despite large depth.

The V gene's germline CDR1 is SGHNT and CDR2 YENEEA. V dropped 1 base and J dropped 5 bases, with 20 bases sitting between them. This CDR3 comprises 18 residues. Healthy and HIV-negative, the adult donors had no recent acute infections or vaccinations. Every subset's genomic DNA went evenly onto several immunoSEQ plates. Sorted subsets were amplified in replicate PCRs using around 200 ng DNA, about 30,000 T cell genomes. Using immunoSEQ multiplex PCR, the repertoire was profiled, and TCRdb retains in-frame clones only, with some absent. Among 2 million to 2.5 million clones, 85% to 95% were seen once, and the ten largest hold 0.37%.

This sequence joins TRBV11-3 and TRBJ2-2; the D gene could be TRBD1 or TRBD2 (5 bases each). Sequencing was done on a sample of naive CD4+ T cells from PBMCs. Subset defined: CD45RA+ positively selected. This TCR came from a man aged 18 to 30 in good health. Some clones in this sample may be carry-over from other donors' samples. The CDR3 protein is CASSLGGWGTRGTGELFF. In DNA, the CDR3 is TGTGCCAGCAGCTTAGGGGGTTGGGGGACCCGCGGGACCGGGGAGCTGTTTTTT. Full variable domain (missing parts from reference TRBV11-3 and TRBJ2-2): EAGVVQSPRYKIIEKKQPVAFWCNPISGHNTLYWYLQNLGQGPELLIRYENEEAVDDSQLPKDRFSAERLKGVDSTLKIQPAELGDSAVYLCASSLGGWGTRGTGELFFGEGSRLTVL.